The 27 T cell receptor beta chains reported below all come from one sample, sequenced in a study of T cell repertoires in cytomegalovirus infection. A single record per CDR3 protein comes from TCRdb applying MiXCR to the reads. The table lists almost 300,000 distinct CDR3 sequences, around 10% of them singletons, with around 2.5% in the top ten. Sequencing was carried out using PBMCs. These receptors were collected from a human donor in good health (CMV status not recorded). Some clones in this sample may be carry-over from other donors' samples.

The CDR3 sequence is CASPTQGSYGYTF. The CDR3 bases are TGTGCCAGCCCGACCCAGGGGAGTTATGGCTACACCTTC. J is TRBJ1-2 and V is TRBV2; the D gene is possibly TRBD1 (6 bases). V was cut by 8 bases and J by 5 bases, with 15 bases left in between. CDR3 length: 13 amino acids. The germline gives CDR1 SNHLY, CDR2 FYNNEI. Drawing the rest from reference TRBV2 and TRBJ1-2, the complete variable domain is EPEVTQTPSHQVTQMGQEVILRCVPISNHLYFYWYRQILGQKVEFLVSFYNNEISEKSEIFDDQFSVERPDGSNFTLKIRSTKLEDSAMYFCASPTQGSYGYTFGSGTRLTVV.

This clonotype was found once. This sequence joins TRBV28 and TRBJ1-6; the match to TRBD1 covers 7 bases. With V trimmed by 6 bases and J by 5 bases, 7 bases remained unmatched. CDR3 length equals 15 residues. Germline assignment: CDR1 MDHEN and CDR2 SYDVKM. CDR3 sequence (DNA): TGTGCCAGCAGCCACCCTACAGGGGATAATTCACCCCTCCACTTT. Residues: CASSHPTGDNSPLHF.

This clonotype has at least ten counts. V gene TRBV28 combines with J gene TRBJ2-1, with TRBD1 matching over 7 bases. The CDR3 extends over 14 amino acids. Germline CDR1 and CDR2: MDHEN and SYDVKM. V lost 6 bases to trimming and J lost 5 bases; unmatched junction nucleotides: 7. The CDR3 DNA follows: TGTGCCAGCAGCCGGGTACAGGGGAACAATGAGCAGTTCTTC. Translation gives CASSRVQGNNEQFF.

Ten or more counts support this clonotype. The V call is TRBV5-6, the J call TRBJ1-1; 7 bases match TRBD1. Trimming at V came to 0 bases and at J to 5 bases, leaving 4 bases not matched to a gene. This CDR3 has 14 amino acids. Germline lookup yields CDR1 SGHDT and CDR2 YYEEEE. Here the CDR3 DNA reads TGTGCCAGCAGCTTGGAGACAGGGAGTACTGAAGCTTTCTTT. It specifies CASSLETGSTEAFF. The whole variable domain, remainder taken from reference TRBV5-6 and TRBJ1-1, is DAGVTQSPTHLIKTRGQQVTLRCSPKSGHDTVSWYQQALGQGPQFIFQYYEEEERQRGNFPDRFSGHQFPNYSSELNVNALLLGDSALYLCASSLETGSTEAFFGQGTRLTVV.

This clonotype was found many times. The rearrangement joins TRBV12-3 or TRBV12-4 to TRBJ2-3; 7 positions agree with TRBD2. V was clipped by 6 bases and J by 0 bases; unmatched bases: 9. This CDR3 has 16 amino acids. For the CDR3, the DNA is TGTGCCAGCAGACCCTCCCCGGGGGGAAGCACAGATACGCAGTATTTT. This codes for CASRPSPGGSTDTQYF.

This clonotype was observed at least ten times. The CDR3 loop is CASLGGETQYF. As DNA, the CDR3 is TGTGCCAGCTTAGGGGGAGAGACCCAGTACTTC. The chain uses TRBV6-1 and TRBJ2-5, with D maybe TRBD1 (6 bases). This CDR3 spans 11 amino acids. Germline CDR1 is MNHNS and CDR2 is SASEGT. V was clipped by 8 bases and J by 4 bases, with 8 bases between them.

This chain links TRBV7-3 with TRBJ2-1; maybe TRBD2 (6 bases). The CDR3 contains 13 residues. CDR1 is SGHTA and CDR2 is FQGTGA in the germline V gene. The V gene lost 4 bases and the J gene lost 9 bases, with 13 bases spanning the gap. CDR3 bases: TGTGCCAGCAGCTCTGTTGGGGGGAGTGAGCAGTTCTTC. Translated, it gives CASSSVGGSEQFF. The whole variable domain, remainder taken from reference TRBV7-3 and TRBJ2-1, is GAGVSQTPSNKVTEKGKYVELRCDPISGHTALYWYRQSLGQGPEFLIYFQGTGAADDSGLPNDRFFAVRPEGSVSTLKIQRTERGDSAVYLCASSSVGGSEQFFGPGTRLTVL.

The chain is built from TRBV6-2 or TRBV6-3 and TRBJ1-5; a possible D gene is TRBD1 (6 bases). Deletions cut 8 bases from V and 5 bases from J, with 16 bases between. Germline CDR1 is MNHEY and CDR2 is SVGEGT. The CDR3 is 14 amino acids. Written as DNA, the CDR3 is TGTGCCAGCGATGAAAGGGGGGTGCATCAGCCCCAGCATTTT. The encoded protein is CASDERGVHQPQHF.

This rearrangement joins TRBV7-9 to TRBJ1-2, with TRBD1 matching over 7 bases. CDR3 length: 13 residues. V shed 8 bases and J 2 bases; nucleotides not matched to a gene: 5. Germline V gene lookup returns CDR1 SEHNR and CDR2 FQNEAQ (reference sequence). CDR3 residues: CASGQALNYGYTF. The CDR3 DNA follows: TGTGCCAGCGGACAGGCGCTGAACTATGGCTACACCTTC.

This clonotype was seen a handful of times. The V gene is TRBV12-3 or TRBV12-4, the J gene TRBJ2-5; D may be TRBD2 (7 bases). V was shortened by 5 bases and J by 9 bases, with 25 bases between the two germline ends. CDR3 length: 16 residues. The CDR3 region has the DNA TGTGCCAGCAGTCCTGGGGTTACAGGGCGGGCGGGGGCCCAGTACTTC. It translates to CASSPGVTGRAGAQYF.

This clonotype was detected many times. CDR3 bases: TGTGCCAGCAGCTCCCGGGGAGCCCCCAGGGATGAGCAGTTCTTC. Residues: CASSSRGAPRDEQFF. This sequence joins TRBV7-3 and TRBJ2-1; D possibly uses TRBD1 or TRBD2 (5 bases each). The germline gives CDR1 SGHTA, CDR2 FQGTGA. V lost 4 bases and J 8 bases, leaving 18 bases between the germline ends. This CDR3 spans 15 amino acids.

The chain uses TRBV12-3 or TRBV12-4 and TRBJ1-3; unclear D gene. V dropped 2 bases and J dropped 6 bases, with 2 bases sitting between them. The CDR3 covers 11 residues. CDR3 amino acids: CASSLQNTIYF. The CDR3 DNA reads as TGTGCCAGCAGTTTACAAAACACCATATATTTT.

At least ten counts were recorded for this clonotype. This chain uses TRBV6-6 with TRBJ2-4; no clear D gene. Between the trimmed V and J ends, which lost 4 bases and 1 base, there was a span of 8 bases. Germline-derived CDR1 and CDR2 are MNHNY and SVGAGI (reference sequence). CDR3 length: 14 amino acids. CDR3 amino acids: CASSSPPAKNIQYF. The CDR3 DNA reads TGTGCCAGCAGTTCACCTCCGGCCAAAAACATTCAGTACTTC.

This clonotype was found a few times. The gene calls are TRBV7-2 and TRBJ1-5; D gene unclear. The germline V gene encodes CDR1 SGHTA and CDR2 FQGNSA. V dropped 5 bases and J dropped 12 bases, with 14 bases sitting between them. This CDR3 is built from 12 residues. CDR3 residues: CASSPGVGSQHF. CDR3 sequence (DNA): TGTGCCAGCAGCCCTGGGGTGGGGAGCCAGCATTTT.

Concerning this clonotype itself: A much larger clonotype is one base distant, so this may be a read error. V usage is TRBV29-1 and J usage is TRBJ1-1; no firm D call. The CDR3 runs 13 residues. Germline CDR1 is SQVTM and CDR2 is ANQGSEA. Deletions cut 3 bases from V and 2 bases from J, with 10 bases between. This CDR3 reads CSVESTTNTEAFF. CDR3 nucleotides: TGCAGCGTTGAGTCAACCACAAACACTGAAGCTTTCTTT.

The chain combines TRBV9 with TRBJ2-5; TRBD2 matches 9 bases. This CDR3 is built from 15 residues. The junction had 2 bases not matched to a gene; V was cut back by 0 bases and J by 2 bases. Germline V gene data show CDR1 as SGDLS and CDR2 as YYNGEE. DNA of the CDR3: TGTGCCAGCAGCGTAGGGACTAGCGATCAAGAGACCCAGTACTTC. Encoded protein: CASSVGTSDQETQYF.

In its sample, this clonotype was seen many times. The V gene is TRBV29-1, the J gene TRBJ2-7; 7 bases agree with TRBD1. Trimming at V came to 0 bases and at J to 2 bases, leaving 4 bases not matched to a gene. This CDR3 spans 14 amino acids. Germline assignment: CDR1 SQVTM and CDR2 ANQGSEA. CDR3 sequence reads: CSVEERDSTYEQYF. CDR3 nucleotide sequence: TGCAGCGTTGAAGAGAGGGACAGCACCTACGAGCAGTACTTC.

V usage is TRBV28 and J usage is TRBJ1-2, with TRBD1 matching over 7 bases. The CDR3 totals 15 residues. Germline assignment: CDR1 MDHEN and CDR2 SYDVKM. V lost 1 base to trimming and J lost 4 bases; unmatched junction nucleotides: 6. CDR3 in DNA: TGTGCCAGCAGTTTATCCGCGGCAGGGGGCTATGGCTACACCTTC. Amino acids: CASSLSAAGGYGYTF.

This clonotype was observed a handful of times. J is TRBJ2-1 and V is TRBV11-2; 9 bases are shared with TRBD2. The CDR3 is 14 amino acids. Looked up from germline, CDR1 is SGHAT and CDR2 is FQNNGV. Trimming at V came to 5 bases and at J to 6 bases, leaving 5 bases not matched to a gene. The CDR3 loop is CASSPGLARNEQFF. In DNA, the CDR3 is TGTGCCAGCAGCCCGGGACTAGCTCGCAATGAGCAGTTCTTC.

This clonotype was recorded at least ten times. This chain joins TRBV7-9 and TRBJ2-5; D gene unclear. The V end lost 5 bases, the J end lost 1 base, and 11 bases lay between the germline ends. Germline V CDR1 and CDR2: SEHNR, FQNEAQ (reference sequence). This CDR3 is built from 14 residues. The CDR3 nucleotides are TGTGCCAGCAGCCCTCCGACACGCCAAGAGACCCAGTACTTC. Its translation: CASSPPTRQETQYF. The full variable domain, in which reference TRBV7-9 and TRBJ2-5 provide the parts outside the CDR3, is DTGVSQNPRHKITKRGQNVTFRCDPISEHNRLYWYRQTLGQGPEFLTYFQNEAQLEKSRLLSDRFSAERPKGSFSTLEIQRTEQGDSAMYLCASSPPTRQETQYFGPGTRLLVL.

Worth noting for this clonotype: This is likely a read error, given that the CDR3 carries no conserved phenylalanine or tryptophan at its end. The chain joins TRBV20-1 to TRBJ2-2; no clear D. Trimming took 7 bases from V and 2 from J, leaving 14 bases between them. Germline values: CDR1 DFQATT, CDR2 SNEGSKA (reference sequence). The CDR3 has 14 residues. DNA for the CDR3: TGCAGTGTCCCGGTGGGGTTAAACACCGGGGAGCTGTTTATT. Encoded protein: CSVPVGLNTGELFI.

This clonotype was counted only a few times. The CDR3: CASSQAGAGRKQFF. The CDR3, as DNA: TGTGCCAGCAGCCAAGCGGGGGCAGGGAGGAAGCAGTTCTTC. The gene calls are TRBV3-1 and TRBJ2-1; D may be TRBD1 or TRBD2 (6 bases each). The CDR3 spans 14 residues. V gave up 1 base and J gave up 11 bases, with 15 bases separating them. The V gene's germline CDR1 is LGHDT and CDR2 YNNKEL (reference sequence).

This clonotype was observed many times. CDR3 residues: CASSFTGGGTGELFF. Written as DNA, the CDR3 is TGTGCCAGCAGCTTCACAGGGGGAGGCACCGGGGAGCTGTTTTTT. V is TRBV11-2 and J is TRBJ2-2, with 8 positions matching TRBD1. Germline loops: CDR1 SGHAT, CDR2 FQNNGV. The CDR3 is 15 residues long. V shed 3 bases, J shed 4 bases, and the junction held 4 bases outside the gene matches.

This chain links TRBV6-8 with TRBJ2-3; TRBD1 might be the D (6 bases). This CDR3 has 17 amino acids. From germline, CDR1 is MNHGY and CDR2 SAAAGT. V was shortened by 3 bases and J by 2 bases, with 18 bases between the two germline ends. The CDR3 nucleotides are TGTGCCAGCAGTTATGGGGGCAAGCACGAACTCACAGATACGCAGTATTTT. It translates to CASSYGGKHELTDTQYF.

This clonotype was detected many times. This chain links TRBV20-1 with TRBJ2-1; 7 bases fit TRBD2. Germline-derived CDR1 and CDR2 are DFQATT and SNEGSKA (reference sequence). V was pared by 5 bases and J by 6 bases, with 7 bases of the junction left unmatched. This CDR3 region has 13 residues. The chain's CDR3 is CSAPRGGGNEQFF. In DNA form, the CDR3 reads TGCAGTGCTCCCCGCGGGGGAGGCAATGAGCAGTTCTTC.

At least ten counts were recorded for this clonotype. This rearrangement joins TRBV29-1 to TRBJ2-5; D may be TRBD1 (5 bases). With 0 bases removed from V and 2 bases from J, the gap between germline ends came to 19 bases. This CDR3 region has 17 residues. Germline-derived CDR1 and CDR2 are SQVTM and ANQGSEA. CDR3 region: CSVEDGAQTGFQETQYF. The CDR3 nucleotides are TGCAGCGTTGAAGATGGGGCCCAAACAGGATTTCAAGAGACCCAGTACTTC.

This clonotype came up many times. The rearrangement links TRBV6-2 or TRBV6-3 to TRBJ2-1; the match to TRBD1 covers 7 bases. The CDR3 is 13 amino acids. Trimming removed 5 bases from V and 7 bases from J; junction bases left unmatched: 5. Germline V gene sequence: CDR1 MNHEY, CDR2 SVGEGT. CDR3: CASSGTVLNEQFF. In nucleotides, the CDR3 is TGTGCCAGCAGTGGGACAGTTCTTAATGAGCAGTTCTTC.